This entry lists 17 T cell receptor beta chains sequenced from one sample in a study of a mutant IDH1 vaccine in newly diagnosed glioma. Their antigens remain unidentified. Time point denoted: week 23, last vaccination. A 20-mer mutant IDH1 peptide at 300 ug was injected subcutaneously with topical imiquimod. Method: immunoSEQ multiplex PCR; TCRdb's copy keeps in-frame clones and lacks some. The sample has approximately 41,000 clones, approximately 89% seen once. This specimen consisted of PBMCs, obtained from a glioma patient whose treatment included an IDH1 peptide vaccine. All receptors come from a man in his forties or fifties with glioma.

The chain combines TRBV7-2 with TRBJ2-1, with 7 positions matching TRBD1. This CDR3 region has 16 residues. Trimming at V came to 5 bases and at J to 9 bases, leaving 16 bases not matched to a gene. The germline gives CDR1 SGHTA, CDR2 FQGNSA. The CDR3 sequence: CASSHSGTEGWGEQFF. The CDR3 region has the DNA TGTGCCAGCAGCCACTCCGGGACAGAGGGGTGGGGTGAGCAGTTCTTC. The variable domain in full, with the rest retrieved from reference TRBV7-2 and TRBJ2-1, is GAGVSQSPSNKVTEKGKDVELRCDPISGHTALYWYRQSLGQGLEFLIYFQGNSAPDKSGLPSDRFSAERTGGSVSTLTIQRTQQEDSAVYLCASSHSGTEGWGEQFFGPGTRLTVL.

The J gene is TRBJ1-3, the V gene TRBV5-1; D unclear. The germline gives CDR1 SGHRS, CDR2 YFSETQ. The length of the CDR3 is 15 residues. Trimming stripped 4 bases from V and 4 bases from J, with 15 bases between. This CDR3 is CASSLEVAGGNTIYF. DNA for the CDR3: TGCGCCAGCAGCCTTGAAGTTGCAGGAGGAAACACCATATATTTT. The full variable domain, in which reference TRBV5-1 and TRBJ1-3 provide the parts outside the CDR3, is KAGVTQTPRYLIKTRGQQVTLSCSPISGHRSVSWYQQTPGQGLQFLFEYFSETQRNKGNFPGRFSGRQFSNSRSEMNVSTLELGDSALYLCASSLEVAGGNTIYFGEGSWLTVV.

This chain links TRBV18 with TRBJ1-2; 7 bases line up with TRBD1. This CDR3 has 13 amino acids. Germline V gene data show CDR1 as KGHSH and CDR2 as LQKENI. After removal of 6 bases from V and 4 bases from J, the junction contained 5 bases not matched to a gene. Written as DNA, the CDR3 is TGTGCCAGCTCGATGGGACAGCTCTATGGCTACACCTTC. Protein product: CASSMGQLYGYTF.

J is TRBJ1-4 and V is TRBV7-9; 7 nucleotides line up with TRBD1. V shed 1 base, J shed 4 bases, and the junction held 6 bases outside the gene matches. The CDR3 consists of 16 residues. Germline V gives CDR1 SEHNR, CDR2 FQNEAQ (reference sequence). The CDR3 spells CASSLERTGLNEKLFF. CDR3 coding DNA: TGTGCCAGCAGCTTAGAGCGGACAGGACTTAATGAAAAACTGTTTTTT.

This clone was seen only once. DNA for the CDR3: TGTGCCAGCAGCCTAGGACAGCCGCCCCAGCATTTT. Translated: CASSLGQPPQHF. This chain joins TRBV28 and TRBJ1-5; TRBD1 might be the D (6 bases). The CDR3 has 12 amino acids. Trimming removed 6 bases from V and 9 bases from J, with 12 bases in between. Germline V lookup: CDR1 MDHEN, CDR2 SYDVKM.

J is TRBJ1-3 and V is TRBV9, with D possibly matching TRBD1 (6 bases). This CDR3 comprises 15 residues. Germline loops: CDR1 SGDLS, CDR2 YYNGEE. The ends were cut back, 6 bases at V and 4 bases at J, with 17 bases in the middle. The CDR3 nucleotides are TGTGCCAGCACCATTGGGTGGGGGCCCGGAAACACCATATATTTT. This gives the protein CASTIGWGPGNTIYF.

This sequence joins TRBV27 and TRBJ1-2, with 8 bases that match TRBD1. CDR1 MNHEY and CDR2 SMNVEV come from the germline V gene (reference sequence). V trimming: 7 bases; J trimming: 4 bases; junction bases outside the gene matches: 5. The length of the CDR3 is 13 residues. The CDR3 protein is CASINDRGYGYTF. CDR3 in DNA: TGTGCCAGCATCAACGACAGGGGCTATGGCTACACCTTC.

A single count supports this clone. The rearrangement uses TRBV5-4 and TRBJ2-1; D may correspond to TRBD1 or TRBD2 (5 bases each). Germline loops: CDR1 SGHNT, CDR2 YYREEE (reference sequence). With 1 base removed from V and 12 bases from J, the gap between germline ends came to 17 bases. The length of the CDR3 is 14 residues. CDR3 protein: CASSLRGWEGVQFF. CDR3 DNA sequence: TGTGCCAGCAGCTTGAGAGGGTGGGAAGGGGTGCAGTTCTTC.

This chain uses TRBV4-1 with TRBJ1-5, with D maybe TRBD1 (5 bases). Looked up from germline, CDR1 is MGHRA and CDR2 is YSYEKL. Trimming cost V 0 bases and J 5 bases, with 11 bases left between them. The CDR3 length is 15 residues. This CDR3 reads CASSQEGRYDQPQHF. In nucleotides, the CDR3 is TGCGCCAGCAGCCAAGAGGGGCGGTACGATCAGCCCCAGCATTTT.

This chain connects TRBV28 to TRBJ1-1; TRBD1 is a possible D gene (5 bases). CDR3 length: 13 residues. Germline CDR1 reads MDHEN; CDR2 reads SYDVKM. Trimming shortened V by 6 bases and J by 5 bases, and 13 bases separated the two germline ends. CDR3: CASRVWGETEAFF. In DNA, the CDR3 is TGTGCCAGCAGGGTCTGGGGGGAAACTGAAGCTTTCTTT. Using reference TRBV28 and TRBJ1-1 for the parts outside the CDR3, the full variable domain is DVKVTQSSRYLVKRTGEKVFLECVQDMDHENMFWYRQDPGLGLRLIYFSYDVKMKEKGDIPEGYSVSREKKERFSLILESASTNQTSMYLCASRVWGETEAFFGQGTRLTVV.

This clone was observed a few times. V is TRBV6-4 and J is TRBJ2-2, with TRBD1 matching over 7 bases. The CDR3 covers 15 residues. In germline, CDR1 is MRHNA, CDR2 SNTAGT. Trimming cost V 0 bases and J 4 bases; bases outside gene matches: 2. DNA for the CDR3: TGTGCCAGCAGTGACTCGAGACAGGGCACCGGGGAGCTGTTTTTT. It is translated as CASSDSRQGTGELFF.

The V gene is TRBV6-5, the J gene TRBJ2-2; D may be TRBD2 (6 bases). CDR3 length: 15 amino acids. CDR1 MNHEY and CDR2 SVGAGI come from the germline V gene. V was shortened by 2 bases and J by 1 base, with 8 bases between the two germline ends. Here the CDR3 DNA reads TGTGCCAGCAGTTACGGGACTGAGAACACCGGGGAGCTGTTTTTT. The encoded protein is CASSYGTENTGELFF.

V and J are TRBV4-1 and TRBJ2-7, with D perhaps matching TRBD1 or TRBD2 (6 bases each). The CDR3 runs to 14 residues. Germline values: CDR1 MGHRA, CDR2 YSYEKL. Trimming cost V 0 bases and J 2 bases, with 8 bases left between them. The CDR3 DNA reads TGCGCCAGCAGCCAAGATCGGGGGCCCTACGAGCAGTACTTC. Translation: CASSQDRGPYEQYF.

The gene calls are TRBV30 and TRBJ1-6, with TRBD1 as a possible D gene (5 bases). The CDR3 totals 16 residues. Germline lookup yields CDR1 GTSNPN and CDR2 SVGIG (reference sequence). Trimming pared 5 bases from V and 7 bases from J, leaving 21 bases between. CDR3 protein: CAWEGSGGGRNSPLHF. Here the CDR3 DNA reads TGTGCCTGGGAGGGGTCCGGTGGAGGGCGGAATTCACCCCTCCACTTT.

The rearrangement joins TRBV7-9 to TRBJ1-4; possible D gene TRBD1, 5 bases. CDR1 is SEHNR and CDR2 is FQNEAQ in the germline V gene (reference sequence). V dropped 1 base and J dropped 7 bases, with 16 bases sitting between them. The CDR3 is 16 residues long. The CDR3 here is CASSLGLGALGEKLFF. The DNA of the CDR3 is TGTGCCAGCAGCTTAGGTTTAGGGGCCCTGGGTGAAAAACTGTTTTTT. The full variable domain, its missing parts supplied by reference TRBV7-9 and TRBJ1-4, is DTGVSQNPRHKITKRGQNVTFRCDPISEHNRLYWYRQTLGQGPEFLTYFQNEAQLEKSRLLSDRFSAERPKGSFSTLEIQRTEQGDSAMYLCASSLGLGALGEKLFFGSGTQLSVL.

The J gene is TRBJ1-1, the V gene TRBV6-1; D uncertain. CDR3 length: 14 residues. V was cut by 4 bases and J by 0 bases, with 9 bases left in between. Germline V gene sequence: CDR1 MNHNS, CDR2 SASEGT. CDR3: CASSAPGMNTEAFF. CDR3 coding DNA: TGTGCCAGCAGTGCCCCGGGGATGAACACTGAAGCTTTCTTT.

The rearrangement uses TRBV7-8 and TRBJ2-5; 12 bases are shared with TRBD1. Germline CDR1 is SGHVS and CDR2 is FQNEAQ. V lost 8 bases to trimming and J lost 5 bases; unmatched junction nucleotides: 9. The CDR3 runs 15 residues. In nucleotides, the CDR3 is TGTGCCAGCGAAACCGGGACAGGGGGCCTGGAGACCCAGTACTTC. Encoded protein: CASETGTGGLETQYF.